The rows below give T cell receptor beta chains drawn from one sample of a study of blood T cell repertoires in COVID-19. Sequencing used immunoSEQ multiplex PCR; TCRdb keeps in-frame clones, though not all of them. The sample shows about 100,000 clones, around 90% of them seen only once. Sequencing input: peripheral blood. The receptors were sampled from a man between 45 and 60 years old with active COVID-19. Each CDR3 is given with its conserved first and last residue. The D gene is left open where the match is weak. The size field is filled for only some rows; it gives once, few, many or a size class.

DNA: TGTGCCAGCAGCCCCGAGCAGGGGAATGGAAACACCATATATTTT
CDR3: CASSPEQGNGNTIYF
size: -
J: TRBJ1-3
D: -
V: TRBV7-9

DNA: TGTGCCAGCAGATCCGGGACAGGTGGGGGGGACGAGCAGTACTTC
CDR3: CASRSGTGGGDEQYF
size: -
J: TRBJ2-7
D: -
V: TRBV6-5

DNA: TGTGCCAGTAGTATGGCCCCGGGACTGCAGCCCCAGCATTTT
CDR3: CASSMAPGLQPQHF
size: -
J: TRBJ1-5
D: -
V: TRBV19

DNA: TGTGCCATCAGTGAGCGGGGGGGCTCCAATGAGCAGTTCTTC
CDR3: CAISERGGSNEQFF
size: -
J: TRBJ2-1
D: TRBD2
V: TRBV10-3

DNA: TGTGCCAGCTCCCCCTTAGGGGGCCGTGGGACCGGGGAGCTGTTTTTT
CDR3: CASSPLGGRGTGELFF
size: -
J: TRBJ2-2
D: TRBD1
V: TRBV2

DNA: TGTGCCAGCAGCGTATCGGGCGGGGGATGGTGGTCTCCGGTTATAGTCAATGAGCAGTTCTTC
CDR3: CASSVSGGGWWSPVIVNEQFF
size: -
J: TRBJ2-1
D: TRBD2
V: TRBV9

DNA: TGTGCCAGCAGTTACCCGGAGGGCAATCAGCCCCAGCATTTT
CDR3: CASSYPEGNQPQHF
size: few
J: TRBJ1-5
D: -
V: TRBV6-6

DNA: TGCGCCAGCAGCTTGTCCGAAGCGGGGGGGCGGGAGACCCAGTACTTC
CDR3: CASSLSEAGGRETQYF
size: -
J: TRBJ2-5
D: TRBD2
V: TRBV5-1

DNA: TGTGCCAGCAAGAAAGGGGGCGAAGCTACCTATGGCTACACCTTC
CDR3: CASKKGGEATYGYTF
size: -
J: TRBJ1-2
D: -
V: TRBV21-1

DNA: TGTGCCAGCAGCTTATCTACAGGGACCTATGGCTACACCTTC
CDR3: CASSLSTGTYGYTF
size: -
J: TRBJ1-2
D: -
V: TRBV7-9

DNA: TGTGCCAGCAGCCCCCGACAGGGGGGTTCCTACGAGCAGTACTTC
CDR3: CASSPRQGGSYEQYF
size: -
J: TRBJ2-7
D: TRBD1
V: TRBV11-2

DNA: TGTGCCAGCTCACCTGGGCGCTACGAGCAGTACTTC
CDR3: CASSPGRYEQYF
size: -
J: TRBJ2-7
D: -
V: TRBV18

DNA: TGTGCCAGCAGCCCCGTGCTAACTACTCCCACTGAAGCTTTCTTT
CDR3: CASSPVLTTPTEAFF
size: -
J: TRBJ1-1
D: -
V: TRBV6-5

DNA: TGTGCCAGCAGTTACGGGGCCGCTGAAGCTTTCTTT
CDR3: CASSYGAAEAFF
size: -
J: TRBJ1-1
D: -
V: TRBV6-5

DNA: TGTGCCAGCAGCCTTAGGGACACCTGGTACACAGATACGCAGTATTTT
CDR3: CASSLRDTWYTDTQYF
size: -
J: TRBJ2-3
D: -
V: TRBV5-8

DNA: TGCAGTGCTCGGACCCTGGGAGCGCAGTATTTT
CDR3: CSARTLGAQYF
size: -
J: TRBJ2-3
D: -
V: TRBV20-1

DNA: TGTGCCAGCAGCCCCCGGGGGAAACAAGAGACCCAGTACTTC
CDR3: CASSPRGKQETQYF
size: few
J: TRBJ2-5
D: -
V: TRBV11-3

DNA: TGTGCCAGCAGTTTCGGAGAGACCCAGTACTTC
CDR3: CASSFGETQYF
size: -
J: TRBJ2-5
D: -
V: TRBV12-3/TRBV12-4

DNA: TGTGCCAGCAGCCGAGGACAGGGGAAGGGGACAGATACGCAGTATTTT
CDR3: CASSRGQGKGTDTQYF
size: -
J: TRBJ2-3
D: TRBD1
V: TRBV11-3

DNA: TGTGCCAGCAGTGAAGCGGTACTAGCGGGGGGGCAAGGAACCTACAATGAGCAGTTCTTC
CDR3: CASSEAVLAGGQGTYNEQFF
size: -
J: TRBJ2-1
D: TRBD2
V: TRBV2

DNA: TGTGCCTGGAGTGCCCGCAACACTGAGCAGTTCTTC
CDR3: CAWSARNTEQFF
size: -
J: TRBJ2-1
D: -
V: TRBV30

DNA: TGTGCCAGCAGCCAACTAGCGGGGGGCACAGATACGCAGTATTTT
CDR3: CASSQLAGGTDTQYF
size: -
J: TRBJ2-3
D: TRBD2
V: TRBV3-1/TRBV3-2

DNA: TGTGCCAGTAGGGGACAGAAGAACACTGAAGCTTTCTTT
CDR3: CASRGQKNTEAFF
size: -
J: TRBJ1-1
D: TRBD1
V: TRBV19

DNA: TGTGCCAGCAGTTACCGGGGACAAAGGGCTACTCAGCCCCAGCATTTT
CDR3: CASSYRGQRATQPQHF
size: -
J: TRBJ1-5
D: -
V: TRBV6-6

DNA: TGTGCCAGCAGCGAGCCCCCGACAGGGGGGAAGTACGAGCAGTACTTC
CDR3: CASSEPPTGGKYEQYF
size: -
J: TRBJ2-7
D: TRBD1
V: TRBV7-9

DNA: TGTGCCAGTACCGACCCGCGGCAGGGGGCGTTTAAGGCCCAGCATTTT
CDR3: CASTDPRQGAFKAQHF
size: few
J: TRBJ1-5
D: TRBD1
V: TRBV19

DNA: TGTGCCAGCAGCGGACAGGGGGCGAGACTGGAAGAGACCCAGTACTTC
CDR3: CASSGQGARLEETQYF
size: -
J: TRBJ2-5
D: TRBD1
V: TRBV7-9

DNA: TGTGCCACCAGCCAGAGGGTGGCCGGGGAGCTGTTTTTT
CDR3: CATSQRVAGELFF
size: -
J: TRBJ2-2
D: -
V: TRBV15

DNA: TGTGCCAGCAGCTTGGATCGGGACAGGAACACTGAAGCTTTCTTT
CDR3: CASSLDRDRNTEAFF
size: -
J: TRBJ1-1
D: TRBD1
V: TRBV5-4

DNA: TGTGCCAGTTCGTTAACGCAGGTAAACCAGCATTTT
CDR3: CASSLTQVNQHF
size: -
J: TRBJ1-5
D: -
V: TRBV6-6

DNA: TGTGCCAGCAGCCCCGACAGCCTCAATCAGCCCCAGCATTTT
CDR3: CASSPDSLNQPQHF
size: few
J: TRBJ1-5
D: -
V: TRBV7-9

DNA: TGTGCCAGCAGCTACGGACAGGGGCGGACTGAAGCTTTCTTT
CDR3: CASSYGQGRTEAFF
size: -
J: TRBJ1-1
D: TRBD1
V: TRBV3-1/TRBV3-2

DNA: TGTGCCAGCAGCCCCGTGCGGCCAGATGGCCAGTTCTTC
CDR3: CASSPVRPDGQFF
size: -
J: TRBJ2-1
D: -
V: TRBV7-2

DNA: TGCGCCAGCAGTGAGGAGGTTGGCTCACCCCTCCACTTT
CDR3: CASSEEVGSPLHF
size: few
J: TRBJ1-6
D: -
V: TRBV10-2

DNA: TGTGCCAGCAGCAAAGCCTTGGGGGCCGGCGGGGAGCTGTTTTTT
CDR3: CASSKALGAGGELFF
size: -
J: TRBJ2-2
D: -
V: TRBV21-1

DNA: TGTGCCAGCAGCCAAGAGTTACAGGGCGGGTACGAGCAGTACTTC
CDR3: CASSQELQGGYEQYF
size: -
J: TRBJ2-7
D: -
V: TRBV4-2

DNA: TGTGCCAGCAGCTTGACGGACAGATACAATGAGCAGTTCTTC
CDR3: CASSLTDRYNEQFF
size: -
J: TRBJ2-1
D: -
V: TRBV9

DNA: TGTGCCAGCAGTACGACAAAAGGCTACACCTTC
CDR3: CASSTTKGYTF
size: -
J: TRBJ1-2
D: -
V: TRBV28

DNA: TGTGCCAGCAGCTTAAAGGGAGGGGCTGAAGCTTTCTTT
CDR3: CASSLKGGAEAFF
size: -
J: TRBJ1-1
D: -
V: TRBV7-3

DNA: TGTGCCAGCAGCGTACTTGGAGCGAACACCGGGGAGCTGTTTTTT
CDR3: CASSVLGANTGELFF
size: -
J: TRBJ2-2
D: -
V: TRBV9

DNA: TGTGCCAGCAGTGAAGCGGGGATCAGGAGGCAGGGGAATGAGCAGTTCTTC
CDR3: CASSEAGIRRQGNEQFF
size: -
J: TRBJ2-1
D: -
V: TRBV2

DNA: TGTGCCAGTAAGGGAGGGGTGGTTCAGCCCCAGCATTTT
CDR3: CASKGGVVQPQHF
size: -
J: TRBJ1-5
D: -
V: TRBV19

DNA: TGCGCCAGCAACACCGGACTCGCGAACACCGGGGAGCTGTTTTTT
CDR3: CASNTGLANTGELFF
size: -
J: TRBJ2-2
D: -
V: TRBV5-1

DNA: TGTGCCAGCAGTCCAGGGGCTTTGAACACTGAAGCTTTCTTT
CDR3: CASSPGALNTEAFF
size: -
J: TRBJ1-1
D: -
V: TRBV25-1

DNA: TGTGCCATCAGACCAGCGGGGGTTTTGACCGGGGAGCTGTTTTTT
CDR3: CAIRPAGVLTGELFF
size: -
J: TRBJ2-2
D: TRBD2
V: TRBV10-3

DNA: TGCGCCAGCAGCCAAGTATCGGGGGAATTCGTGTACGAGCAGTACTTC
CDR3: CASSQVSGEFVYEQYF
size: -
J: TRBJ2-7
D: -
V: TRBV4-1

DNA: TGTGCCAGTAGCCCCGCAGGGTCTAACTATGGCTACACCTTC
CDR3: CASSPAGSNYGYTF
size: -
J: TRBJ1-2
D: -
V: TRBV19

DNA: TGTGCCAGCAGCTCGTCCGGGACAGGCACCGGGGAGCTGTTTTTT
CDR3: CASSSSGTGTGELFF
size: once
J: TRBJ2-2
D: TRBD1
V: TRBV7-2

DNA: TGTGCCAGCAGCCTTGGACAATCCCGGTACTTC
CDR3: CASSLGQSRYF
size: -
J: TRBJ2-7
D: -
V: TRBV7-9